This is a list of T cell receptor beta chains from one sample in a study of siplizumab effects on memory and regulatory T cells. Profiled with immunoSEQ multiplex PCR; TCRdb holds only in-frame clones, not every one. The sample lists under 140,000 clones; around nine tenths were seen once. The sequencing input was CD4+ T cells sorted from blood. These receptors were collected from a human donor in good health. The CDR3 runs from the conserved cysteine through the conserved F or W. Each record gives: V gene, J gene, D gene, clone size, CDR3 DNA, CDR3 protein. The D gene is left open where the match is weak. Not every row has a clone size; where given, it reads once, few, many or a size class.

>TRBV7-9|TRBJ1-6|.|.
TGTGCCAGCAGCCCCGGACCGAGCGCATCACCCCTCCACTTT
CASSPGPSASPLHF
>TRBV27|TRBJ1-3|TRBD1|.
TGTGCCAGCAGTTCTCCCCCCACATCGGACAGGACCTCTGGAAACACCATATATTTT
CASSSPPTSDRTSGNTIYF
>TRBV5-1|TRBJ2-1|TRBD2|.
TGCGCCAGCAGGGCTAGCGGGGGGGCCGCCTACAATGAGCAGTTCTTC
CASRASGGAAYNEQFF
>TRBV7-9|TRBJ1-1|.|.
TGTGCCAGCAGCTTAGGCGGGAGTGGGAACACTGAAGCTTTCTTT
CASSLGGSGNTEAFF
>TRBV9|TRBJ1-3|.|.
TGTGCCAGCAGCAAACAGGGAGAGCAAAGTTGGAACACCATATATTTT
CASSKQGEQSWNTIYF
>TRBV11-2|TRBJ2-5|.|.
TGTGCCAGCAGCTTATCACTGCTAGAGGTCCAGTACTTC
CASSLSLLEVQYF
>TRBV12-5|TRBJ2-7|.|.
TGTGCTAGTGGTTTGGTACTCGGGCAGGGGAGAGTCTACGAGCAGTACTTC
CASGLVLGQGRVYEQYF
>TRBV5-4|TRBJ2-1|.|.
TGTGCCAGCAGCCCCCCCCCTGGAGGGGGGGCGGGGAATGAGCAGTTCTTC
CASSPPPGGGAGNEQFF
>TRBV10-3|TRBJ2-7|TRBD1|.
TGTGCCATCCGCCAGACAGGGACACTGTACGAGCAGTACTTC
CAIRQTGTLYEQYF
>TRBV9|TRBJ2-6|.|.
TGTGCCAGCAGCGTGGGAGATGGCGGGGCCAACGTCCTGACTTTC
CASSVGDGGANVLTF
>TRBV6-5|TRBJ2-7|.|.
TGTGCCAGCAGTTTCGGCTACGAGCAGTACTTC
CASSFGYEQYF
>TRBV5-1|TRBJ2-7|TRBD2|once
TGCGCCAGCAGCTACAATCTAGCGGGGGCAAACTACGAGCAGTACTTC
CASSYNLAGANYEQYF
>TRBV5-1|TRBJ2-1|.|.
TGCGCCAGCAGCTTGTTCACCTACAATGAGCAGTTCTTC
CASSLFTYNEQFF
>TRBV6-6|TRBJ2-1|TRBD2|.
TGTGCCAGTGGGACTAGCGGGACCAATGAGCAGTTCTTC
CASGTSGTNEQFF
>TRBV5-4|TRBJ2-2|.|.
TGTGCCAGCAGCTTGGAGCGACACAACACCGGGGAGCTGTTTTTT
CASSLERHNTGELFF
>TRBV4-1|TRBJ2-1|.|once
TGCGCCAGCAGCCCGTTATCTACTAGGACAGCCGGAGGAGACAATGAGCAGTTCTTC
CASSPLSTRTAGGDNEQFF
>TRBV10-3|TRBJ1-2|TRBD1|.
TGTGCCATCAGTGTGGCAGGGGGCACGGGTGGCTACACCTTC
CAISVAGGTGGYTF
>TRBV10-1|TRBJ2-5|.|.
TGCGCCAGCAGTGATTCAGGGGTAGGGGAGACCCAGTACTTC
CASSDSGVGETQYF
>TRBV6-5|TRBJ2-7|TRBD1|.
TGTGCCAGCAGTTTGAGGGGGCGCTTCCACGAGCAGTACTTC
CASSLRGRFHEQYF
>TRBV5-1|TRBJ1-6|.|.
TGCGCCAGCAGCGAGGGAGGGGCTCGCAATTCACCCCTCCACTTT
CASSEGGARNSPLHF
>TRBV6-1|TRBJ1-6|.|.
TGTGCCAGCAGCGAAGGGCGTCGGACTTCTAATTCACCCCTCCACTTT
CASSEGRRTSNSPLHF
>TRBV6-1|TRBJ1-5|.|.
TGTGCCAGCAGTGACAGGGCTCAGCCCCAGCATTTT
CASSDRAQPQHF
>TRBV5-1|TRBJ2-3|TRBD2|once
TGCGCCAGCAGCCCTTGGACTAGCGGCACAGATACGCAGTATTTT
CASSPWTSGTDTQYF
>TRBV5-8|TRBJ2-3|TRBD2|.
TGTGCCAGCAGCATGCTAGCGGGGGGGCTTTTTGGGACAGATACGCAGTATTTT
CASSMLAGGLFGTDTQYF
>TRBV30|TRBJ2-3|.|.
TGTGCCTGGAGGGACAATGAGGCCCAGGCAGATACGCAGTATTTT
CAWRDNEAQADTQYF
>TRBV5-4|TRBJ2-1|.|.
TGTGCCAGCAGCCCTCCGGGGGCGTGGAATGAGCAGTTCTTC
CASSPPGAWNEQFF
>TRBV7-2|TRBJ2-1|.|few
TGTGCCAGCAGCTTAGGTCCCGGGGGTGGGCGCAATGAGCAGTTCTTC
CASSLGPGGGRNEQFF
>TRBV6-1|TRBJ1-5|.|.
TGTGCCAGCAGTGATCGGTCGGGGGGAAGTCAGCCCCAGCATTTT
CASSDRSGGSQPQHF
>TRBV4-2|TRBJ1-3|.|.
TGTGCCAGCAGCCAACCTACAGAACGCTCTGGAAACACCATATATTTT
CASSQPTERSGNTIYF
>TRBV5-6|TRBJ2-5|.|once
TGTGCCAGCAGCTTGGATAGGGGGTTTCAAGAGACCCAGTACTTC
CASSLDRGFQETQYF
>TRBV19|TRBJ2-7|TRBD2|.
TGTGCCAGTAGTATGTCGGGGGGGGCCGGTTACGAGCAGTACTTC
CASSMSGGAGYEQYF
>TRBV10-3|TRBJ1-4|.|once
TGTGCCATCAAGAGACCAGGGGCGGATGAAAAACTGTTTTTT
CAIKRPGADEKLFF
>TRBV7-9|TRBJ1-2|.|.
TGTGCCAGCAGCTTATTGCAGGAGGGGGACTATGGCTACACCTTC
CASSLLQEGDYGYTF
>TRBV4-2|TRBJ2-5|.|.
TGTGCCAGCAGCCAGGGACTCGAAGAGACCCAGTACTTC
CASSQGLEETQYF
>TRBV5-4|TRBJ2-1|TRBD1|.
TGTGCCAGCAGCCCAACAGGGGTGGAGGAGCAGTTCTTC
CASSPTGVEEQFF
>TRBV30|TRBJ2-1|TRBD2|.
TGTGCCTGGAGTTACCCCAGGCTAGCGGGAGCGCGTGAGCAGTTCTTC
CAWSYPRLAGAREQFF